The present TCR beta chain was sequenced within a study of T cell responses to AZD1222 COVID-19 vaccine (dated by TCRdb to the early 2020s). Notes on the research overall: A total of 230 to 250 trial participants underwent TCR sequencing, of whom about 200 had received two doses of AZD1222 and some 25 had received two doses of the MenACWY control vaccine. Trial participants were enrolled into age subgroups of 18-55, 56-69 and 70-plus years, which contained 148, 28 and 57 TCR-sequenced participants, respectively. Beyond this particular receptor, the publication reports: Because no samples from the day 14 peak response were available, repertoires could be characterized only after the peak T cell response. Conclusions about previously exposed vaccinees are limited, since just 5 to 7 AZD1222 recipients were seropositive for SARS-CoV-2 at baseline. A significant rise in spike-specific TCR breadth and depth was observed after two AZD1222 doses relative to day 0 and relative to MenACWY recipients. In the small 56-69-year group, the increase in depth fell short of significance, most likely because of low power. Reportedly, close to half of the unique spike-specific TCRs recognized epitopes lying outside the regions that are mutated in the B.1.351 and B.1.1.7 variants. Participants were mostly white British, with more females than males. The authors suggested clonal diversity may have been underestimated. The whole spike protein was spanned by vaccine-associated CD4 TCRs, and dominant responses were seen in regions 160-218 and 743-854.

Taken from cysteine to phenylalanine, the CDR3 has 17 residues. Only the CDR3 DNA stays, 51 bases, in frame from base 1. In the germline V gene, CDR1 corresponds to MNHEY and CDR2 to SVGEGT. The germline ends are 20 bases apart after V is trimmed by 6 bases and J by 2 bases. This specimen's time point label, per the study, means: about 28 days (+/-7) after the second vaccine dose. AZD1222 recipients given second doses at about 4 weeks or at about 12 weeks were pooled, since spike-specific TCR depth and breadth were not found to differ between the two schedules. Vaccinee samples were obtained from the UK trials COV001 and COV002, which included a single-blind randomized controlled phase 2/3 trial of AZD1222 (ChAdOx1 nCoV-19) in healthy adults. For TCRbeta chain sequencing, PBMC samples were collected from trial participants at day 0 and at day 28 after the second dose. This clone appeared a single time. Its target antigen remains unknown. One base away there is no much larger clone; base qualities are not given.

The CDR3 regions of human TCRbeta chains were analyzed by immunosequencing. Concerning the study's data processing: TCRs in the repertoires were compared against a reference library of SARS-CoV-2-specific TCRs that had been generated with the MIRA antigen-specificity platform. Breadth was defined as the fraction of unique TCRs that were SARS-CoV-2-associated, and depth was defined as the fraction of total T cells that were SARS-CoV-2-associated. Using the MIRA data, each spike-specific TCR was mapped to the spike region that the TCR reacts to and placed in a CD4 or CD8 class. Log10-transformed breadth and depth values were compared by one-way ANOVA with Sidak's multiple comparisons tests. TCRdb mirrors the immuneACCESS table, restricted to in-frame sequences. Some clones are absent from its copies; in checked studies, under half trace to an unresolved V gene, and the reason for the others is unknown. From that table come the V and J calls and clone size; the DNA was used to work out D and trimming. This sample gives about 120,000 clones in total; 94% of them show up just once. 2.9% of the sample lies in the top ten.

The clonotype was recovered from an adult who received the AZD1222 COVID-19 vaccine. The V and J segments used are TRBV6-2 or TRBV6-3 and TRBJ1-5; the D gene assignment is ambiguous. The input for sequencing was peripheral blood, taken 28 days after the second AZD1222 dose. The CDR3 reads CASSQRTRGSGNQPQHF. The DNA reads TGTGCCAGCAGCCAAAGGACCCGTGGGTCTGGCAATCAGCCCCAGCATTTT.